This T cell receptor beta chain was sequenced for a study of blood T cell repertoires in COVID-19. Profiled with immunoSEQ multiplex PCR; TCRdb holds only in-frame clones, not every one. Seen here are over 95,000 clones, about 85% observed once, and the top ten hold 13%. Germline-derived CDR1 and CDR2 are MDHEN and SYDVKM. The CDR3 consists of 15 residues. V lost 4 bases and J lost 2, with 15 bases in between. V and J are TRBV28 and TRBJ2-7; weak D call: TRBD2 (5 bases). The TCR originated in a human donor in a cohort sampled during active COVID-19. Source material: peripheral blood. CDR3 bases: TGTGCCAGCAGTTGGCCCGGGGTTTGGACCTACGAGCAGTACTTC. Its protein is CASSWPGVWTYEQYF.